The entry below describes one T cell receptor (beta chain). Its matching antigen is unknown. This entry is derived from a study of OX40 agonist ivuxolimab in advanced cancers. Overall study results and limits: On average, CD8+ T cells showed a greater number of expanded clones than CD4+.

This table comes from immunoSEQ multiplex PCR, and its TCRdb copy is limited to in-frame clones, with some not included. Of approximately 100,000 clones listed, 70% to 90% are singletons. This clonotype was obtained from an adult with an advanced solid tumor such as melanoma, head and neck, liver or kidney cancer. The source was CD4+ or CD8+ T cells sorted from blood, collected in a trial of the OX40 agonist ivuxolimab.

This chain's CDR3 is CASSPGDREAFF. The CDR3 DNA reads as TGTGCCAGCTCACCCGGGGACAGAGAGGCTTTCTTT. The chain carries TRBV18 and TRBJ1-1; 7 bases align to TRBD1. V lost 3 bases to trimming and J lost 11 bases; unmatched junction nucleotides: 6. Germline-derived CDR1 and CDR2 are KGHSH and LQKENI. The CDR3 is made up of 12 amino acids.